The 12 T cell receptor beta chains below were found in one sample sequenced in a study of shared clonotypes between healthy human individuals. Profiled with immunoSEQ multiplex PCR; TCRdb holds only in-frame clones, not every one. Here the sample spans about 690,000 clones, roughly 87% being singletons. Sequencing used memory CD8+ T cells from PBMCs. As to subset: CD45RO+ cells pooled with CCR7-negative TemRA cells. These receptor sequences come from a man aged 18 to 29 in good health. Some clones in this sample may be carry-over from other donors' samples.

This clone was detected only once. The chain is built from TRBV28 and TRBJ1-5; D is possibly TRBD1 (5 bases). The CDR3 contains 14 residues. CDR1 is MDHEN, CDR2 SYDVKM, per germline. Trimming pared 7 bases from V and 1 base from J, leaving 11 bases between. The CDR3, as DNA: TGTGCCAGCACCCCCCGACAGAGCAATCAGCCCCAGCATTTT. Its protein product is CASTPRQSNQPQHF. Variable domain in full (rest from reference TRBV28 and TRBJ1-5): DVKVTQSSRYLVKRTGEKVFLECVQDMDHENMFWYRQDPGLGLRLIYFSYDVKMKEKGDIPEGYSVSREKKERFSLILESASTNQTSMYLCASTPRQSNQPQHFGDGTRLSIL.

CDR3 DNA sequence: TGTGCCAGCAGTAGGAGTGCGGGGGATTTTTGGCAGCCCCAGCATTTT. Amino acid sequence: CASSRSAGDFWQPQHF. The chain joins TRBV28 to TRBJ1-5; D might be TRBD1 (5 bases). CDR3 length: 16 amino acids. Per germline, CDR1 MDHEN and CDR2 SYDVKM. The ends were cut back, 5 bases at V and 7 bases at J, with 21 bases in the middle. Combining the CDR3 with reference TRBV28 and TRBJ1-5 gives the whole variable domain DVKVTQSSRYLVKRTGEKVFLECVQDMDHENMFWYRQDPGLGLRLIYFSYDVKMKEKGDIPEGYSVSREKKERFSLILESASTNQTSMYLCASSRSAGDFWQPQHFGDGTRLSIL.

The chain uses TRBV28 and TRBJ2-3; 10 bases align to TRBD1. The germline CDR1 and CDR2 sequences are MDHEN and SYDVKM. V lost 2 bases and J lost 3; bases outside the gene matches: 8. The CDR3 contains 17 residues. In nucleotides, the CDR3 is TGTGCCAGCAGTTTACCCGGGACAGGGGTTAGAACAGATACGCAGTATTTT. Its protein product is CASSLPGTGVRTDTQYF.

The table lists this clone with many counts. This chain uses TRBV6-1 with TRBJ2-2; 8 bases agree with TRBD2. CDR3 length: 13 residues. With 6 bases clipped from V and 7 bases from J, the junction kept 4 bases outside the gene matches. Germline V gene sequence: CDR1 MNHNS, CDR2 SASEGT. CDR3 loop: CASSGLADGELFF. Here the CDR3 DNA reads TGTGCCAGCAGCGGACTAGCCGACGGGGAGCTGTTTTTT.

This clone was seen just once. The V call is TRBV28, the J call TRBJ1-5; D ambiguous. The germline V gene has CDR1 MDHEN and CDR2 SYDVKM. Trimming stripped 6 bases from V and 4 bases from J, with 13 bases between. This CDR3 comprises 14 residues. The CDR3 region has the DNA TGTGCCAGCAGGTACCGGGAGCTTAATCAGCCCCAGCATTTT. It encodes CASRYRELNQPQHF.

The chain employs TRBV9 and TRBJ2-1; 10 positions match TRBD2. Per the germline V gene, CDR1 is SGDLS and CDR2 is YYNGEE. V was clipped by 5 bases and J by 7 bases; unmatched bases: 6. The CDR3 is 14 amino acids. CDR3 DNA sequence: TGTGCCAGCAGTGCTAGCGGGAGACGGAATGAGCAGTTCTTC. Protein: CASSASGRRNEQFF.

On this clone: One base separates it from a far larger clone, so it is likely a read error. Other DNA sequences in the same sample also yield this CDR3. Here the CDR3 reads CASSQDWRIGRGYEQYF. The CDR3 coding sequence is TGTGCCAGCAGCCAAGACTGGCGCATCGGTAGAGGGTACGAGCAGTACTTC. This chain uses TRBV4-2 with TRBJ2-7, with D perhaps matching TRBD2 (5 bases). This CDR3 spans 17 amino acids. The V end was cut by 0 bases, the J end by 4 bases, with 19 bases between. CDR1 and CDR2 (germline): LGHNA, YNFKEQ.

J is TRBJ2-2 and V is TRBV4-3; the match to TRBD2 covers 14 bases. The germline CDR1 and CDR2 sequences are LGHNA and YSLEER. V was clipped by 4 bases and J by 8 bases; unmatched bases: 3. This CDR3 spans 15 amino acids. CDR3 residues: CASSRLAGGPGELFF. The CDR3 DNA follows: TGCGCCAGCAGCCGACTAGCGGGAGGGCCTGGGGAGCTGTTTTTT.

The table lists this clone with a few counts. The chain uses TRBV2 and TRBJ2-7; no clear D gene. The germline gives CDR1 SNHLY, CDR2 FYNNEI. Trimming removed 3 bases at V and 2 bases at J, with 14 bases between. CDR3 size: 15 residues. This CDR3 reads CASSDWAGRTYEQYF. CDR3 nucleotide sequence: TGTGCCAGCAGTGACTGGGCAGGCCGGACCTACGAGCAGTACTTC. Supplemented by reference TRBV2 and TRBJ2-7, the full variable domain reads EPEVTQTPSHQVTQMGQEVILRCVPISNHLYFYWYRQILGQKVEFLVSFYNNEISEKSEIFDDQFSVERPDGSNFTLKIRSTKLEDSAMYFCASSDWAGRTYEQYFGPGTRLTVT.

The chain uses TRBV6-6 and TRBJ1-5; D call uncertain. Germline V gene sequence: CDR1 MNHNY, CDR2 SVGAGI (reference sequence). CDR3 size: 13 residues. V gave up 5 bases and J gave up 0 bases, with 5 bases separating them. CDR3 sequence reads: CASSQNSNQPQHF. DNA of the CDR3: TGTGCCAGCAGTCAAAATAGCAATCAGCCCCAGCATTTT.

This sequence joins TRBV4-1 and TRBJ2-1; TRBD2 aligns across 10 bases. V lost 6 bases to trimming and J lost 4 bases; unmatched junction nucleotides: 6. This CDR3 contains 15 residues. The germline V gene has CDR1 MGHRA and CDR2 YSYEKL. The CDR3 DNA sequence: TGCGCCAGCAGGCCGGGACTAGCGTTTTACAATGAGCAGTTCTTC. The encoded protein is CASRPGLAFYNEQFF.

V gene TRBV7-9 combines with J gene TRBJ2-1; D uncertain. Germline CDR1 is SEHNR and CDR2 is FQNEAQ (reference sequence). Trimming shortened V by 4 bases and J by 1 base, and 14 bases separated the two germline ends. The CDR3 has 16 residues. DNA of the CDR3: TGTGCCAGCAGCTCGGGCCCAAAGAGTTCCTACAATGAGCAGTTCTTC. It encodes CASSSGPKSSYNEQFF.